The entry below describes one T cell receptor (beta chain). Source study methods: How many nucleated cells were present was estimated from reference gene primer amplification. Measured with immunoSEQ multiplex PCR; TCRdb has only the in-frame clones, and not every one. The DNA was the basis for D and trimming; V, J and clone size are from that table. The table includes 85,000 to 100,000 clones, around 90% detected once. These data come from a study of blood T cell repertoires in COVID-19. Study-wide context: Sites across the United States, Italy and Spain contributed samples from acute and convalescent COVID-19. From T cells, B-cell-depleted T cells, or PBMCs came the material, which was cDNA or gDNA.

CDR3 length: 14 residues. Trimming pared 5 bases from V and 7 bases from J, leaving 15 bases between. CDR1 is SGHVS and CDR2 is FQNEAQ in the germline V gene. This sequence joins TRBV7-8 and TRBJ2-1; possibly TRBD2 for D (5 bases). The TCR comes from a woman in her sixties with COVID-19, enrolled during active disease. Sample: peripheral blood. CDR3 coding DNA: TGTGCCAGCAGCCCCCTCCTAGCACGGAATGAGCAGTTCTTC. Encoded protein: CASSPLLARNEQFF.